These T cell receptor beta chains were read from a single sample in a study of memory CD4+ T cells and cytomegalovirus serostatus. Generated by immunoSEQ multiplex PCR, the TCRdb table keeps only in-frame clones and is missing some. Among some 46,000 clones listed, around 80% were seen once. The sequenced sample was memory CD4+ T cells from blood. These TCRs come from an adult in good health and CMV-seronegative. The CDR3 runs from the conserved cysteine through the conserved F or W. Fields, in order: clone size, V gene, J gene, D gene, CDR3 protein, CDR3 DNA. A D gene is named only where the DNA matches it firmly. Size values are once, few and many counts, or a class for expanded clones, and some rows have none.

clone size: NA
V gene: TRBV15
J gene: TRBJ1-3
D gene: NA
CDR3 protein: CATSRGYGGSGNTIYF
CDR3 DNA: TGTGCCACCAGCAGAGGATACGGGGGCTCTGGAAACACCATATATTTT

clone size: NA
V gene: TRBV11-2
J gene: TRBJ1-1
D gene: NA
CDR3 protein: CASSERTNTEAFF
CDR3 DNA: TGTGCCAGCAGCGAACGGACGAACACTGAAGCTTTCTTT

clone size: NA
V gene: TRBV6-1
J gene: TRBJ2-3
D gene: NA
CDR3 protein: CASIPEVGGTQYF
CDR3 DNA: TGTGCCAGCATCCCCGAAGTAGGGGGTACGCAGTATTTT

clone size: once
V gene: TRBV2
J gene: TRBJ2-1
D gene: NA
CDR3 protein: CASSEGYNEQFF
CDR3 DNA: TGTGCCAGCAGTGAGGGCTACAATGAGCAGTTCTTC

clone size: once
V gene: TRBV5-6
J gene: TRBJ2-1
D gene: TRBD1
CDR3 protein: CASSSIQGASYNEQFF
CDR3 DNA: TGTGCCAGCAGCTCTATACAGGGGGCGTCCTACAATGAGCAGTTCTTC

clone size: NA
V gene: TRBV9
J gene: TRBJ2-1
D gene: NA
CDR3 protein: CASSVGGEGDEQFF
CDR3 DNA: TGTGCCAGCAGCGTAGGAGGTGAAGGGGATGAGCAGTTCTTC

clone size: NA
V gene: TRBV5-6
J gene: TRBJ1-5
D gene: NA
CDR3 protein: CASSSLQGPSNQPQHF
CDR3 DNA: TGTGCCAGCAGCTCCCTACAGGGACCAAGCAATCAGCCCCAGCATTTT

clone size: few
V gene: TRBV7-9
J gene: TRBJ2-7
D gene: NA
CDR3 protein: CASSLGQYEQYF
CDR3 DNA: TGTGCCAGCAGCTTAGGGCAGTACGAGCAGTACTTC

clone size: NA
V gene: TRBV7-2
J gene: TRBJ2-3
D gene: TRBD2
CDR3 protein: CASSSSGRVTDTQYF
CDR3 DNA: TGTGCCAGCAGCTCAAGCGGGAGAGTCACAGATACGCAGTATTTT

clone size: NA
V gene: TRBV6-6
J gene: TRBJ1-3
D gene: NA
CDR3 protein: CASTSAETGNTIYF
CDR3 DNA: TGTGCCAGCACCTCCGCGGAGACTGGAAACACCATATATTTT

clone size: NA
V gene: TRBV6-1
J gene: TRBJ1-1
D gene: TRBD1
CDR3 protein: CASSVGTGGTEAFF
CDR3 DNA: TGTGCCAGCAGTGTGGGGACAGGGGGCACTGAAGCTTTCTTT

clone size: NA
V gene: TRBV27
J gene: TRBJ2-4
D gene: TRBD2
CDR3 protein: CASRRLAGVSKNIQYF
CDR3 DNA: TGTGCCAGCAGACGACTAGCGGGAGTGTCAAAAAACATTCAGTACTTC

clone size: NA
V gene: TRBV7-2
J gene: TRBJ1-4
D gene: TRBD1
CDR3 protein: CASSRQGQTHEKLFF
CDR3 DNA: TGTGCCAGCAGCCGACAGGGACAGACTCATGAAAAACTGTTTTTT

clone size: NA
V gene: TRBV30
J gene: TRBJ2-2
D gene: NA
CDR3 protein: CAWTRGGGTGELFF
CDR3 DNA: TGTGCCTGGACCCGGGGAGGCGGGACCGGGGAGCTGTTTTTT

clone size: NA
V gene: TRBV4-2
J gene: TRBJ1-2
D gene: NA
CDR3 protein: CASSPGTEYNYGYTF
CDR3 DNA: TGTGCCAGCAGCCCCGGGACTGAGTATAACTATGGCTACACCTTC

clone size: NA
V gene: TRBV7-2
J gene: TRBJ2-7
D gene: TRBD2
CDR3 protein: CASSMTSGSYEQYF
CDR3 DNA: TGTGCCAGCAGCATGACTAGCGGCTCCTACGAGCAGTACTTC

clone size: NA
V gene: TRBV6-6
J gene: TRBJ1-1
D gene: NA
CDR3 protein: CASSYAGRTSEAFF
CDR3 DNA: TGTGCCAGCAGTTACGCGGGACGGACGAGTGAAGCTTTCTTT

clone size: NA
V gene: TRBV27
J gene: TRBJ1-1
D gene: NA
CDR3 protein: CASSLGRWGEAFF
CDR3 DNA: TGTGCCAGCAGTCTGGGACGTTGGGGAGAAGCTTTCTTT

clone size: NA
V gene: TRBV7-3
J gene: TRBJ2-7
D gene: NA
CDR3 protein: CASSLESGGVYEQYF
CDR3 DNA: TGTGCCAGCAGCCTGGAGTCTGGTGGGGTCTACGAGCAGTACTTC

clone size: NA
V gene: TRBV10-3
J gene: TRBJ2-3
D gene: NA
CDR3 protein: CAISEMASDTQYF
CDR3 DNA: TGTGCCATCAGTGAAATGGCGAGTGATACGCAGTATTTT

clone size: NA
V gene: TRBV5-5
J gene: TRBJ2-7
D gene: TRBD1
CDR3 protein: CASTRDRSYEQYF
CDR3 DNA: TGTGCCAGCACTAGGGACAGGTCGTACGAGCAGTACTTC

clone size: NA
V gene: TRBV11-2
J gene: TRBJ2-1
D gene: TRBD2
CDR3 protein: CASSHGTSGGREQFF
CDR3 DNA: TGTGCCAGCAGCCATGGGACTAGCGGGGGCCGGGAGCAGTTCTTC

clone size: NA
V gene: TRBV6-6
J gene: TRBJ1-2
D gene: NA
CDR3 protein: CASSYVELDRDGYTF
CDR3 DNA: TGTGCCAGCAGTTACGTGGAATTAGACAGAGATGGCTACACCTTC

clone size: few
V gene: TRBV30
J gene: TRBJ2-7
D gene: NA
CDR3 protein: CASTNSYEQYF
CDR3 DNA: TGTGCCTCCACTAATTCCTACGAGCAGTACTTC

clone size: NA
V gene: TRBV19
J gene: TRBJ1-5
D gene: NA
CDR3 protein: CASSIARANNQPQHF
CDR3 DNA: TGTGCCAGTAGTATAGCAAGGGCGAACAATCAGCCCCAGCATTTT

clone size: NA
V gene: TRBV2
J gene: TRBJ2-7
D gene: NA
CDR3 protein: CASVLKYEQYF
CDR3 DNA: TGTGCCAGCGTGTTGAAGTACGAGCAGTACTTC

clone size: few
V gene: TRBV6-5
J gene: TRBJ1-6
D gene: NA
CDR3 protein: CASSYRTSPLHF
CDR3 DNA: TGTGCCAGCAGTTACCGGACTTCACCCCTCCACTTT

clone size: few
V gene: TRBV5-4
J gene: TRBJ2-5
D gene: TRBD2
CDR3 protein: CASSPDLGRAGETQYF
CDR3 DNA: TGTGCCAGCAGCCCCGATCTCGGGAGGGCCGGAGAGACCCAGTACTTC

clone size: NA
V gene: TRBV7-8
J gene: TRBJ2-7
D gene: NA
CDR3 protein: CASSPWGPRSYEQYF
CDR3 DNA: TGTGCCAGCAGCCCATGGGGACCGAGGAGTTACGAGCAGTACTTC

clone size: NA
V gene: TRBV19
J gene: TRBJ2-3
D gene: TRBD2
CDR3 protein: CASRPSGGVDTQYF
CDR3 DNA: TGTGCCAGTAGACCTAGCGGGGGGGTGGATACGCAGTATTTT

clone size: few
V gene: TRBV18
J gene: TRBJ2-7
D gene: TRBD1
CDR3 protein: CASSPGQDYEQYF
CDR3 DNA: TGTGCCAGCTCACCGGGACAGGACTACGAGCAGTACTTC

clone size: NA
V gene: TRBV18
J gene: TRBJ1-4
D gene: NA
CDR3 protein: CASSPPAWAGEDEKLFF
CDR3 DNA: TGTGCCAGCTCACCACCGGCGTGGGCAGGGGAGGATGAAAAACTGTTTTTT

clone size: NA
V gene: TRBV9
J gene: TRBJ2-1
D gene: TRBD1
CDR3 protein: CASSPLGQGFNEQFF
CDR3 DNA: TGTGCCAGCAGCCCCCTGGGACAGGGTTTCAATGAGCAGTTCTTC